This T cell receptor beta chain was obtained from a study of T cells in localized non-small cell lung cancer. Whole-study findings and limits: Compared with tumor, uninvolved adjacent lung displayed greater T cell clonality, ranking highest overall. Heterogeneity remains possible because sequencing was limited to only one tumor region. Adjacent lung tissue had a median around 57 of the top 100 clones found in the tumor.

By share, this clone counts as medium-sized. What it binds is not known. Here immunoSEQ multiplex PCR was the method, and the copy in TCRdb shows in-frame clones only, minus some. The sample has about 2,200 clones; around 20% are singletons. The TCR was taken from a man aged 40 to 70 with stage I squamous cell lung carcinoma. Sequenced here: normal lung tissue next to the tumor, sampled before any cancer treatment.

CDR3 in amino acids: CASSLRGLGTEAFF. The CDR3 DNA is TGTGCCAGCAGCTTGCGGGGGCTGGGCACTGAAGCTTTCTTT. The rearrangement joins TRBV11-3 to TRBJ1-1; D is perhaps TRBD1 (6 bases). Deletions cut 3 bases from V and 4 bases from J, with 12 bases between. This CDR3 has 14 residues. Germline V gene data show CDR1 as SGHNT and CDR2 as YENEEA. The variable domain in full, with the rest retrieved from reference TRBV11-3 and TRBJ1-1, is EAGVVQSPRYKIIEKKQPVAFWCNPISGHNTLYWYLQNLGQGPELLIRYENEEAVDDSQLPKDRFSAERLKGVDSTLKIQPAELGDSAVYLCASSLRGLGTEAFFGQGTRLTVV.